This T cell receptor beta chain is from a study of blood T cell repertoires in COVID-19 (dated by TCRdb to the early 2020s). Study-level background: Samples from collaborators originated in the United States, Italy and Spain and spanned both the acute and convalescent phases of COVID-19. The prospective study material was composed of cDNA or gDNA derived from T cells, B-cell-depleted T cells, or PBMCs. Subjects who had been exposed to COVID-19, were actively infected with it, or had recovered from it provided the deeply sampled blood TCRbeta repertoires that made up the dataset. The repertoires were released in a freely available public database intended as a resource for research on the immune response to SARS-CoV-2. Samples came from the ongoing ImmuneRACE study (first 160 participants) plus 1,254 subjects from 6 global collaborators. A de-identified subject ID, COVID-19 status, age in years and sex were almost always included in the sample metadata. Where available, HLA class I and class II types were obtained from metadata supplied by the sample provider rather than from assay-based typing.

TCRbeta CDR3 regions were amplified from genomic DNA using the immunoSEQ Assay, a bias-controlled multiplex PCR. The study's own analysis went as follows. The number of nucleated cells in each sample was estimated by amplification of reference gene primers within the assay. Sequence reads were collapsed and filtered to measure the absolute abundance of every unique TCRbeta CDR3 rearrangement. For each sample, productive Simpson clonality was calculated as the square root of Simpson's diversity index over productive rearrangements. Drawn from immuneACCESS, this table holds only the in-frame rearrangements with V and J called that TCRdb kept. Clones are partly lost; checked studies trace under half to an unresolved V gene and leave the rest unexplained. The DNA was the basis for D and trimming; V, J and clone size are from that table. Recorded for this sample are about 350,000 clones; about nine tenths of them occurred a single time. Of the sample, roughly 4% falls within the top ten clones.

One collaborating source in Seattle enrolled patients during active infection and followed them longitudinally through the course of disease. Each collaborating institution followed its own protocols to collect whole blood in K2EDTA tubes. Collaborator samples were shipped for TCRbeta analysis as frozen whole blood, isolated PBMCs, or DNA extracted from either sample type. Notes on this clone: Its antigen is currently not known. Relative to the germline gene, one junction end is altered; a read error may explain this.

Reading the germline V gene gives CDR1 KGHSH and CDR2 LQKENI. Reading from cysteine to phenylalanine, the CDR3 counts 13 amino acids. The read is trimmed to its CDR3 DNA, 39 bases read in frame from base 1. Points the paper makes about the study in general: Clinical and demographic metadata were provided uncurated, with the amount varying by source and participant.

The TCR originated in an older woman with COVID-19, enrolled during active disease. The chain was built from TRBV18 and TRBJ1-2, and 7 junctional nucleotides match TRBD1. The sequencing input was peripheral blood. For the CDR3, the sequence is CASSADRNYGYTF. DNA sequence: TGTGCCAGCTCAGCGGACAGGAACTATGGCTACACTTTC.